These 14 T cell receptor beta chains originate from one sample sequenced in a study of radiotherapy plus CTLA-4 blockade in lung cancer. The data were produced by immunoSEQ multiplex PCR, yet TCRdb's version contains in-frame clones alone and is incomplete. The top ten clones hold approximately 2.8% of a sample with 75,000 to 100,000 clones, roughly 74% of them seen once. This specimen was peripheral blood, taken from a patient treated with radiotherapy plus ipilimumab. The source is a human donor with non-small cell lung cancer who had a partial response to radiotherapy plus ipilimumab. Some clones in this sample may be carry-over from other donors' samples.

V usage is TRBV10-2 and J usage is TRBJ1-2; 10 bases are a match to TRBD1. The germline gives CDR1 WSHSY, CDR2 SAAADI. This CDR3 is 18 amino acids long. J gave up 3 bases and V 5 bases, and 15 bases lay outside the gene matches. CDR3 loop: CASSQDRGRRIGDYGYTF. CDR3 nucleotides: TGCGCCAGCAGTCAAGACAGGGGGCGTAGGATAGGAGACTATGGCTACACCTTC.

This clone was seen once. This chain connects TRBV2 to TRBJ2-7; 7 bases are a match to TRBD2. The CDR3 loop spans 11 amino acids. V dropped 4 bases and J dropped 12; count of bases not matched to a gene: 6. CDR1 is SNHLY and CDR2 is FYNNEI in the germline V gene. The CDR3 nucleotides are TGTGCCAGCAGTGTCGGGAGGTCCCTGTACTTC. Its protein product is CASSVGRSLYF.

The chain recombines TRBV2 with TRBJ2-7; the D gene is possibly TRBD2 (6 bases). The CDR3 extends over 13 amino acids. CDR1 is SNHLY and CDR2 is FYNNEI in the germline V gene. V lost 1 base to trimming and J lost 7 bases, with 11 bases between them. The CDR3 nucleotides read TGTGCCAGCAGTGAAGACATTGGGGGGGAGCAGTACTTC. The encoded protein is CASSEDIGGEQYF.

The rearrangement uses TRBV19 and TRBJ1-5; no firm D call. Germline loops: CDR1 LNHDA, CDR2 SQIVND (reference sequence). The V and J ends lost 5 bases and 7 bases respectively, with 18 bases between them. The CDR3 runs 15 residues. The CDR3 loop reads CASSYRTDLGQPQHF. DNA for the CDR3: TGTGCCAGTAGTTACCGGACTGACCTGGGGCAGCCCCAGCATTTT.

The V and J genes are TRBV4-2 and TRBJ2-2, with TRBD2 matching over 10 bases. Per germline, CDR1 LGHNA and CDR2 YNFKEQ. The V gene end was trimmed by 4 bases and the J gene end by 6 bases; junction bases not matched to a gene: 11. The CDR3 runs 17 residues. CDR3 protein: CASSPRLAGERAGELFF. CDR3 nucleotides: TGTGCCAGCAGCCCCCGGCTAGCGGGAGAACGGGCCGGGGAGCTGTTTTTT.

V usage is TRBV12-5 and J usage is TRBJ1-2; D is possibly TRBD1 (5 bases). The CDR3 length is 13 residues. CDR1 and CDR2 from the germline V gene are LGHNT and FRNRAP. V dropped 1 base and J dropped 2 bases, with 5 bases sitting between them. This CDR3 reads CASGLGQNYGYTF. Written as DNA, the CDR3 is TGTGCTAGTGGTTTGGGACAGAACTATGGCTACACCTTC.

In its sample, this clone was seen once. The chain employs TRBV7-9 and TRBJ1-5, with D uncertain. The ends were cut back, 8 bases at V and 2 bases at J, with 7 bases in the middle. This CDR3 comprises 12 residues. Germline V gene data show CDR1 as SEHNR and CDR2 as FQNEAQ (reference sequence). DNA for the CDR3: TGTGCCAGCGGGCAGGGCAATCAGCCCCAGCATTTT. The encoded protein is CASGQGNQPQHF.

CDR3 DNA: TGTGCCAGCTCACCCCAGGCACAGGGCGACACTGAAGCTTTCTTT. This codes for CASSPQAQGDTEAFF. This chain connects TRBV18 to TRBJ1-1; D is possibly TRBD1 (6 bases). Trimming pared 3 bases from V and 3 bases from J, leaving 14 bases between. The germline gives CDR1 KGHSH, CDR2 LQKENI. CDR3 length: 15 residues.

This clone appeared a few times. The rearrangement uses TRBV7-9 and TRBJ2-7; 9 bases agree with TRBD1. Trimming cost V 6 bases and J 1 base; bases outside gene matches: 7. The germline gives CDR1 SEHNR, CDR2 FQNEAQ (reference sequence). This CDR3 is built from 15 residues. CDR3 protein: CASRRTGGASYEQYF. The CDR3 DNA sequence: TGTGCCAGCAGAAGAACAGGGGGCGCGTCCTACGAGCAGTACTTC.

The V and J genes are TRBV10-3 and TRBJ2-7; D uncertain. The length of the CDR3 is 11 residues. The germline CDR1 and CDR2 sequences are ENHRY and SYGVKD. V lost 8 bases and J lost 4, with 9 bases in between. The CDR3 here is CAIGGEYEQYF. DNA of the CDR3: TGTGCCATCGGCGGCGAGTACGAGCAGTACTTC.

The genes are TRBV5-6 and TRBJ1-4; no definite D call. V lost 4 bases and J 4 bases, leaving 23 bases between the germline ends. Per germline, CDR1 SGHDT and CDR2 YYEEEE. The CDR3 spans 18 residues. CDR3 sequence reads: CASSLDGSQIGVNEKLFF. DNA of the CDR3: TGTGCCAGCAGCCTAGACGGTTCGCAGATTGGCGTTAATGAAAAACTGTTTTTT.

V and J are TRBV2 and TRBJ1-3, with 8 bases aligning to TRBD1. The CDR3 covers 17 residues. The V gene end was trimmed by 3 bases and the J gene end by 2 bases; junction bases not matched to a gene: 9. CDR1 is SNHLY, CDR2 FYNNEI, per germline. The CDR3 is CASSERQGRRTGNTIYF. CDR3 in DNA: TGTGCCAGCAGTGAGAGACAGGGGCGGAGGACTGGAAACACCATATATTTT.

CDR3 in DNA: TGTGCCAGCAGGCAGACTAGCGGCTTGCACGAGCAGTACTTC. This encodes CASRQTSGLHEQYF. The rearrangement links TRBV6-1 to TRBJ2-7; 9 positions agree with TRBD2. This CDR3 is 14 amino acids long. After removal of 6 bases from V and 5 bases from J, the junction contained 8 bases not matched to a gene. CDR1 MNHNS and CDR2 SASEGT come from the germline V gene.

This clone was counted between two and nine times. The rearrangement links TRBV5-8 to TRBJ1-2, with a possible D match to TRBD1 (5 bases). Trimming pared 4 bases from V and 8 bases from J, leaving 15 bases between. CDR3 length equals 13 residues. In germline, CDR1 is SGHTS, CDR2 YDEGEE. In DNA, the CDR3 is TGTGCCAGCAGCCCCACCGGGGGAGTAGGCTACACCTTC. It codes for CASSPTGGVGYTF.